The 27 T cell receptor beta chains presented below share a single source sample, sequenced in a study of spatial heterogeneity in lung cancer. The time point is: sample taken at primary tumor resection. Frozen PBMC, nontumor lung or tumor provided whole RNA, which was sequenced unsorted. MiXCR, run by TCRdb on the 5' RACE reads, gives a single entry per CDR3 protein. The sample has 9,000 to 13,000 distinct CDR3 sequences, about 24% seen once. Sequenced material: PBMCs, taken at surgery. The receptors stem from a female donor with early-stage non-small cell lung cancer.

This clonotype was seen only a few times. J is TRBJ2-1 and V is TRBV2, with 11 bases that match TRBD2. Germline V gives CDR1 SNHLY, CDR2 FYNNEI. The CDR3 runs to 17 residues. V lost 9 bases, J lost 5 bases, and 15 bases stayed unmatched. CDR3 DNA sequence: TGTGCCAGACTACCGGTTAGCGGGAGGGCTGGAAACAATGAGCAGTTCTTC. The encoded protein is CARLPVSGRAGNNEQFF.

This clonotype showed up just a few times. The rearrangement links TRBV12-3 or TRBV12-4 to TRBJ1-5; TRBD1 might be the D (6 bases). The V end lost 6 bases, the J end lost 3 bases, and 12 bases lay between the germline ends. The CDR3 totals 14 residues. CDR3 DNA: TGTGCCAGCAGCTATACAGGGCCCAATCAGCCCCAGCATTTT. Encoded protein: CASSYTGPNQPQHF.

This clonotype turned up a few times. The chain is built from TRBV10-2 and TRBJ1-1; D gene uncertain. V was pared by 5 bases and J by 4 bases, with 11 bases between. CDR1 and CDR2 (germline): WSHSY, SAAADI. This CDR3 contains 13 residues. CDR3 in DNA: TGCGCCAGCAGTTTTGGGGAGGGCACTGAAGCTTTCTTT. Translating gives CASSFGEGTEAFF.

In this sample, this clonotype is medium-sized. The chain combines TRBV3-1 with TRBJ2-3; the D is unclear. The CDR3 totals 13 residues. CDR1 and CDR2 (germline): LGHDT, YNNKEL (reference sequence). V lost 6 bases, J lost 3 bases, and 10 bases lay in between. CDR3 sequence (DNA): TGTGCCAGCAGGGTGGGCCAGACAGATACGCAGTATTTT. It translates to CASRVGQTDTQYF.

This chain connects TRBV19 to TRBJ1-1; 8 nucleotides align to TRBD1. CDR3 size: 13 residues. J gave up 3 bases and V 4 bases, and 1 base lay outside the gene matches. The germline CDR1 and CDR2 sequences are LNHDA and SQIVND (reference sequence). The CDR3 DNA reads as TGTGCCAGTAGTACGACAGGGGACACTGAAGCTTTCTTT. Its protein product is CASSTTGDTEAFF. Full variable domain (missing parts from reference TRBV19 and TRBJ1-1): DGGITQSPKYLFRKEGQNVTLSCEQNLNHDAMYWYRQDPGQGLRLIYYSQIVNDFQKGDIAEGYSVSREKKESFPLTVTSAQKNPTAFYLCASSTTGDTEAFFGQGTRLTVV.

The chain is built from TRBV3-1 and TRBJ2-7; 10 bases map to TRBD2. V trimming: 2 bases; J trimming: 13 bases; junction bases outside the gene matches: 14. CDR3 length equals 15 residues. Germline V gives CDR1 LGHDT, CDR2 YNNKEL (reference sequence). CDR3 protein: CASSQNLAGVPGVYF. The CDR3 bases are TGTGCCAGCAGCCAAAACCTAGCGGGGGTCCCGGGGGTTTACTTC.

The chain links TRBV5-1 to TRBJ1-6, with D tentatively TRBD1 (5 bases). V was shortened by 7 bases and J by 6 bases, with 8 bases between the two germline ends. This CDR3 has 12 amino acids. Germline V CDR1 and CDR2: SGHRS, YFSETQ. In DNA form, the CDR3 reads TGCGCCAGCCGGGACCCTAATTCACCCCTCCACTTT. It encodes CASRDPNSPLHF.

The sample holds a few counts of this clonotype. The rearrangement links TRBV5-4 to TRBJ2-5, with 9 bases lining up with TRBD2. Germline CDR1 and CDR2: SGHNT and YYREEE (reference sequence). CDR3 size: 15 residues. V lost 1 base to trimming and J lost 3 bases; unmatched junction nucleotides: 4. This CDR3 is CASSLSSGKKETQYF. CDR3 in DNA: TGTGCCAGCAGCTTGTCTAGCGGGAAAAAAGAGACCCAGTACTTC.

By its share, this clonotype is medium-sized (0.01 to 0.1%). The chain recombines TRBV7-9 with TRBJ2-1; 7 positions agree with TRBD1. Germline assignment: CDR1 SEHNR and CDR2 FQNEAQ (reference sequence). V lost 4 bases to trimming and J lost 4 bases; unmatched junction nucleotides: 4. CDR3 length equals 14 residues. The CDR3 nucleotides read TGTGCCAGCAGCTCCCCGGGACAGTACAATGAGCAGTTCTTC. Its translation is CASSSPGQYNEQFF.

The chain links TRBV7-6 to TRBJ2-1, with 7 bases aligning to TRBD2. The CDR3 has 15 residues. Germline trimming cut 1 base from V and 3 bases from J; bases unmatched to any gene: 3. Per germline, CDR1 SGHVS and CDR2 FNYEAQ. Here the CDR3 reads CASSLGLADYNEQFF. CDR3 nucleotide sequence: TGTGCCAGCAGCTTAGGGCTAGCGGACTACAATGAGCAGTTCTTC.

This clonotype occurred once. The chain employs TRBV11-3 and TRBJ2-1; 9 bases match TRBD2. The CDR3 runs to 17 residues. CDR1 is SGHNT, CDR2 YENEEA, per germline. Unmatched junction bases numbered 13, after V lost 6 bases and J lost 4 bases. CDR3 protein: CASSQGTTSGSYNEQFF. The CDR3 DNA is TGTGCCAGCAGTCAGGGCACCACTAGCGGGTCTTACAATGAGCAGTTCTTC.

The CDR3 loop reads CASSLGLARSTDTQYF. The CDR3 DNA reads as TGTGCCAGCAGCTTAGGGCTAGCGAGAAGCACAGATACGCAGTATTTT. V is TRBV7-3 and J is TRBJ2-3, with D possibly being TRBD2 (6 bases). Germline lookup yields CDR1 SGHTA and CDR2 FQGTGA. Trimming cost V 2 bases and J 0 bases, with 12 bases left between them. The CDR3 has 16 residues.

This clonotype appeared a few times. The CDR3 DNA reads as TGTGCCAGCAGCTTAGCCTATATGCGGGAGGGCCGTGATGAGCAGTTCTTC. Amino acid sequence: CASSLAYMREGRDEQFF. The chain is built from TRBV11-2 and TRBJ2-1; 9 positions agree with TRBD2. CDR3 size: 17 residues. J gave up 8 bases and V 1 base, and 12 bases lay outside the gene matches. Germline CDR1 and CDR2: SGHAT and FQNNGV. Full variable domain (missing parts from reference TRBV11-2 and TRBJ2-1): EAGVAQSPRYKIIEKRQSVAFWCNPISGHATLYWYQQILGQGPKLLIQFQNNGVVDDSQLPKDRFSAERLKGVDSTLKIQPAKLEDSAVYLCASSLAYMREGRDEQFFGPGTRLTVL.

This clonotype was seen repeatedly, ten times or more. The rearrangement joins TRBV4-1 to TRBJ2-1, with 12 bases that match TRBD1. Germline CDR1 reads MGHRA; CDR2 reads YSYEKL. This CDR3 has 16 residues. Trimming cost V 4 bases and J 7 bases; bases outside gene matches: 8. Here the CDR3 reads CASSPTGQGALNEQFF. The CDR3 nucleotides read TGCGCCAGCAGCCCGACGGGACAGGGGGCGTTGAATGAGCAGTTCTTC.

The chain employs TRBV27 and TRBJ2-7, with 7 positions matching TRBD1. The CDR3 is 14 residues long. With 7 bases clipped from V and 7 bases from J, the junction kept 13 bases outside the gene matches. Germline CDR1 reads MNHEY; CDR2 reads SMNVEV (reference sequence). CDR3 sequence reads: CASNQDRANREQYF. The DNA of the CDR3 is TGTGCCAGCAACCAAGACAGGGCAAATCGGGAGCAGTACTTC.

This clonotype was counted many times. The chain links TRBV3-1 to TRBJ2-7; D might be TRBD1 (7 bases). CDR1 and CDR2 (germline): LGHDT, YNNKEL (reference sequence). The CDR3 runs to 13 residues. Between the trimmed V and J ends, which lost 4 bases and 5 bases, there was a span of 12 bases. The CDR3 nucleotides are TGTGCCAGCAGCCCAGGGGGACTTCACGAGCAGTACTTC. It yields the protein CASSPGGLHEQYF.

V and J are TRBV7-2 and TRBJ1-1; a possible D gene is TRBD1 (5 bases). Germline CDR1 is SGHTA and CDR2 is FQGNSA. V gave up 4 bases and J gave up 1 base, with 7 bases separating them. The CDR3 consists of 13 residues. CDR3 bases: TGTGCCAGCAGCTCCGGACAGAACACTGAAGCTTTCTTT. Translation gives CASSSGQNTEAFF.

In its sample, this clonotype was seen many times. This chain uses TRBV28 with TRBJ2-2, with 7 bases matching TRBD1. J was trimmed by 4 bases and V by 5 bases; bases with no gene match: 25. In germline, CDR1 is MDHEN, CDR2 SYDVKM. The CDR3 runs to 21 residues. The CDR3 region is CASSTFHLQGMGLVSTGELFF. CDR3 in DNA: TGTGCCAGCAGTACCTTCCACCTACAGGGGATGGGGCTAGTATCCACCGGGGAGCTGTTTTTT.

The chain links TRBV20-1 to TRBJ2-3, with D possibly being TRBD2 (5 bases). Germline V gene data show CDR1 as DFQATT and CDR2 as SNEGSKA (reference sequence). Trimming took 5 bases from V and 5 from J, leaving 17 bases between them. The CDR3 has 14 amino acids. CDR3 nucleotides: TGCAGTGCTCCCCCTTGGGGAAGCGGAGATACGCAGTATTTT. This gives the protein CSAPPWGSGDTQYF.

The V and J genes are TRBV30 and TRBJ2-5; D is unclear. Germline V gene lookup returns CDR1 GTSNPN and CDR2 SVGIG (reference sequence). This CDR3 spans 15 amino acids. V was pared by 4 bases and J by 4 bases, with 19 bases between. CDR3 coding DNA: TGTGCCTGGAAAGTTATAGGCCAGGAACTAGAGACCCAGTACTTC. Its translation: CAWKVIGQELETQYF.

This clonotype was found many times. J is TRBJ2-1 and V is TRBV5-6; D gene uncertain. Germline V gene data show CDR1 as SGHDT and CDR2 as YYEEEE. CDR3 size: 13 residues. V shed 3 bases and J shed 9 bases, with 13 bases lying between them. CDR3 loop: CASSSRAPVEQFF. The CDR3 DNA reads as TGTGCCAGCAGCTCCCGGGCCCCGGTTGAGCAGTTCTTC.

This clonotype is labeled as medium-sized. CDR3 protein: CASSLIGSDYQETQYF. The CDR3, as DNA: TGTGCCAGCAGCTTGATTGGGTCGGACTACCAAGAGACCCAGTACTTC. V is TRBV5-6 and J is TRBJ2-5, with TRBD2 as a possible D gene (5 bases). V dropped 1 base and J dropped 0 bases, with 13 bases sitting between them. In germline, CDR1 is SGHDT, CDR2 YYEEEE. The CDR3 is 16 residues long.

A remark on this clonotype: Relative to the germline gene, one junction end is altered; a read error may explain this. This chain links TRBV2 with TRBJ2-1; 8 bases match TRBD2. From germline, CDR1 is SNHLY and CDR2 FYNNEI. This CDR3 has 15 residues. Here the CDR3 reads CASSQAGETYNEQFF. In DNA form, the CDR3 reads TGTGCCAGCAGTCAAGCGGGAGAGACCTACAATGAGCAGTTCTTC. The full variable domain, completed using reference TRBV2 and TRBJ2-1, is EPEVTQTPSHQVTQMGQEVILRCVPISNHLYFYWYRQILGQKVEFLVSFYNNEISEKSEIFDDQFSVERPDGSNFTLKIRSTKLEDSAMYFCASSQAGETYNEQFFGPGTRLTVL.

CDR3 DNA sequence: TGCAGTGCTAGCCCCCCCAGCGTAGGCTACAATGAGCAGTTCTTC. This translates into CSASPPSVGYNEQFF. The chain recombines TRBV20-1 with TRBJ2-1; D is uncertain. The germline gives CDR1 DFQATT, CDR2 SNEGSKA (reference sequence). The CDR3 has 15 residues. Trimming pared 3 bases from V and 3 bases from J, leaving 15 bases between.

The rearrangement links TRBV11-2 to TRBJ2-3, with TRBD2 identical over 9 bases. Trimming removed 3 bases from V and 3 bases from J; junction bases left unmatched: 4. Germline V gives CDR1 SGHAT, CDR2 FQNNGV. CDR3 size: 15 residues. CDR3 sequence: CASSFSGSGTDTQYF. Here the CDR3 DNA reads TGTGCCAGCAGCTTTAGCGGGAGTGGAACAGATACGCAGTATTTT.

This clonotype was detected ten times or more. This chain links TRBV6-2 or TRBV6-3 with TRBJ1-2; possible D gene TRBD1, 5 bases. Trimming took 1 base from V and 4 from J, leaving 10 bases between them. The CDR3 totals 14 residues. CDR1 MNHEY and CDR2 SVGEGT come from the germline V gene. The CDR3 bases are TGTGCCAGCAGTTACTTCGACAGCAGCTATGGCTACACCTTC. Protein: CASSYFDSSYGYTF.

This clonotype is medium-sized by share. The V call is TRBV28, the J call TRBJ2-1; no definite D call. The V and J ends lost 4 bases and 9 bases respectively, with 13 bases between them. Germline V gives CDR1 MDHEN, CDR2 SYDVKM. The CDR3 is 13 amino acids. CDR3 residues: CASSYSDRSEQFF. CDR3 sequence (DNA): TGTGCCAGCAGTTACTCGGACCGGAGTGAGCAGTTCTTC.